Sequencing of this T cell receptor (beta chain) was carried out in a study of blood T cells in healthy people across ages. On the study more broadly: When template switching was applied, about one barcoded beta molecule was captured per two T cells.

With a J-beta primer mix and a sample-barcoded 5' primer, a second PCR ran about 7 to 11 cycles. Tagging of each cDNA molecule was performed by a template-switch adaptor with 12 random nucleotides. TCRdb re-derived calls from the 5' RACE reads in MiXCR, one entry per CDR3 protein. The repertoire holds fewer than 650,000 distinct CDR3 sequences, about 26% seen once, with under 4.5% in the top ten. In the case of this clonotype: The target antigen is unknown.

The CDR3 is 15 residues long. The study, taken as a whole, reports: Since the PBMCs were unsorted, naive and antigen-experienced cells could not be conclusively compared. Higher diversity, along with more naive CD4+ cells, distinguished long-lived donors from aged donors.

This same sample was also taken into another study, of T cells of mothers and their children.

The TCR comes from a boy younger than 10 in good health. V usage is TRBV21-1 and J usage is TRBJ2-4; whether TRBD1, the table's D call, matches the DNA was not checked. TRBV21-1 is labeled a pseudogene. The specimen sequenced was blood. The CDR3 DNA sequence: TGTGCCAGCAGCTCGACAGGATGGAACAAAAACATTCAGTACTTC. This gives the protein CASSSTGWNKNIQYF.